This T cell receptor (beta chain) is from a study of blood T cell repertoires in COVID-19 (dated by TCRdb to about 2020). Concerning the study at large: The collaborator samples originated in the United States, Italy and Spain and spanned the acute and convalescent phases of COVID-19. The material from the prospective study consisted of cDNA or gDNA derived from T cells, B-cell-depleted T cells, or PBMCs. The sample metadata nearly always contained a de-identified subject ID, COVID-19 status, age in years and sex. The repertoires were made available in a free public database intended to serve as a resource for research on the immune response to SARS-CoV-2. Samples were obtained from the ongoing ImmuneRACE study (first 160 participants) and from some 1,200 subjects provided by 6 global collaborators. HLA class I and class II types, where available, came from metadata supplied by the sample provider rather than from assay-based typing. The dataset comprised deeply sampled blood TCRbeta repertoires from subjects exposed to, actively infected with, or recovered from COVID-19.

TCRbeta CDR3 regions were amplified from genomic DNA using the immunoSEQ Assay, a bias-controlled multiplex PCR. On the study's bioinformatics: Nucleated cell counts per sample were estimated from amplification of reference gene primers within the assay. To quantify the absolute abundance of each unique TCRbeta CDR3 rearrangement, sequence reads were collapsed and filtered. For each sample, productive Simpson clonality was calculated by taking the square root of Simpson's diversity index across productive rearrangements. Not all clones reach the TCRdb copy of this immuneACCESS table, which keeps in-frame sequences only. Checked studies attribute under half of the gap to unresolved V genes and leave the rest unexplained. The V and J calls and clone size come from that table; D and trimming were worked out from the DNA. The sample table lists over 200,000 clones, over 75% of them with a count of one. Clones ranked in the top ten supply about 4% of the sample.

In the prospective study, participants were roughly 18 to 100 years old, resided in 24 geographic areas of the United States, and were enrolled through a virtual design. In the prospective study, cohorts were assigned on the basis of participant-reported clinical history obtained from a screening survey and a study questionnaire. Exposed participants had been in contact with someone with a PCR-confirmed or clinician-diagnosed COVID-19 case within 2 weeks of study entry. Each participant in the prospective study had whole blood, serum and a nasopharyngeal or oropharyngeal swab collected by mobile phlebotomists. Over an approximately 2-month period, participants in the prospective study had the option of providing additional blood draws and questionnaires. Blood samples from the prospective study were shipped frozen or at room temperature prior to DNA extraction. Paper-wide results and their limitations: The quantity of clinical and demographic metadata differed by source and by participant and was supplied without curation.

Of note for this clone: The antigen this receptor binds is unknown. No much larger clone is present one base from it, and per-base qualities are unavailable.

CDR1 LNHDA and CDR2 SQIVND are derived from the germline V gene (reference sequence). Germline trimming: 1 base from V, 5 bases from J; junction bases outside gene matches: 2. Reading from cysteine to phenylalanine, the CDR3 counts 15 amino acids. The CDR3 DNA has 45 bases and is translated from base 1. What was sequenced was PBMCs or T cells enriched from blood (not recorded which). The source of this sequence is a woman aged 25 to 39 who had been exposed to COVID-19. The rearranged chain carries TRBV19 and TRBJ1-4; 9 central bases correspond to TRBD1. The nucleotide sequence reads TGTGCCAGTAGTATAGCGGGGACAGGGAATGAAAAACTGTTTTTT. This sequence encodes CASSIAGTGNEKLFF.